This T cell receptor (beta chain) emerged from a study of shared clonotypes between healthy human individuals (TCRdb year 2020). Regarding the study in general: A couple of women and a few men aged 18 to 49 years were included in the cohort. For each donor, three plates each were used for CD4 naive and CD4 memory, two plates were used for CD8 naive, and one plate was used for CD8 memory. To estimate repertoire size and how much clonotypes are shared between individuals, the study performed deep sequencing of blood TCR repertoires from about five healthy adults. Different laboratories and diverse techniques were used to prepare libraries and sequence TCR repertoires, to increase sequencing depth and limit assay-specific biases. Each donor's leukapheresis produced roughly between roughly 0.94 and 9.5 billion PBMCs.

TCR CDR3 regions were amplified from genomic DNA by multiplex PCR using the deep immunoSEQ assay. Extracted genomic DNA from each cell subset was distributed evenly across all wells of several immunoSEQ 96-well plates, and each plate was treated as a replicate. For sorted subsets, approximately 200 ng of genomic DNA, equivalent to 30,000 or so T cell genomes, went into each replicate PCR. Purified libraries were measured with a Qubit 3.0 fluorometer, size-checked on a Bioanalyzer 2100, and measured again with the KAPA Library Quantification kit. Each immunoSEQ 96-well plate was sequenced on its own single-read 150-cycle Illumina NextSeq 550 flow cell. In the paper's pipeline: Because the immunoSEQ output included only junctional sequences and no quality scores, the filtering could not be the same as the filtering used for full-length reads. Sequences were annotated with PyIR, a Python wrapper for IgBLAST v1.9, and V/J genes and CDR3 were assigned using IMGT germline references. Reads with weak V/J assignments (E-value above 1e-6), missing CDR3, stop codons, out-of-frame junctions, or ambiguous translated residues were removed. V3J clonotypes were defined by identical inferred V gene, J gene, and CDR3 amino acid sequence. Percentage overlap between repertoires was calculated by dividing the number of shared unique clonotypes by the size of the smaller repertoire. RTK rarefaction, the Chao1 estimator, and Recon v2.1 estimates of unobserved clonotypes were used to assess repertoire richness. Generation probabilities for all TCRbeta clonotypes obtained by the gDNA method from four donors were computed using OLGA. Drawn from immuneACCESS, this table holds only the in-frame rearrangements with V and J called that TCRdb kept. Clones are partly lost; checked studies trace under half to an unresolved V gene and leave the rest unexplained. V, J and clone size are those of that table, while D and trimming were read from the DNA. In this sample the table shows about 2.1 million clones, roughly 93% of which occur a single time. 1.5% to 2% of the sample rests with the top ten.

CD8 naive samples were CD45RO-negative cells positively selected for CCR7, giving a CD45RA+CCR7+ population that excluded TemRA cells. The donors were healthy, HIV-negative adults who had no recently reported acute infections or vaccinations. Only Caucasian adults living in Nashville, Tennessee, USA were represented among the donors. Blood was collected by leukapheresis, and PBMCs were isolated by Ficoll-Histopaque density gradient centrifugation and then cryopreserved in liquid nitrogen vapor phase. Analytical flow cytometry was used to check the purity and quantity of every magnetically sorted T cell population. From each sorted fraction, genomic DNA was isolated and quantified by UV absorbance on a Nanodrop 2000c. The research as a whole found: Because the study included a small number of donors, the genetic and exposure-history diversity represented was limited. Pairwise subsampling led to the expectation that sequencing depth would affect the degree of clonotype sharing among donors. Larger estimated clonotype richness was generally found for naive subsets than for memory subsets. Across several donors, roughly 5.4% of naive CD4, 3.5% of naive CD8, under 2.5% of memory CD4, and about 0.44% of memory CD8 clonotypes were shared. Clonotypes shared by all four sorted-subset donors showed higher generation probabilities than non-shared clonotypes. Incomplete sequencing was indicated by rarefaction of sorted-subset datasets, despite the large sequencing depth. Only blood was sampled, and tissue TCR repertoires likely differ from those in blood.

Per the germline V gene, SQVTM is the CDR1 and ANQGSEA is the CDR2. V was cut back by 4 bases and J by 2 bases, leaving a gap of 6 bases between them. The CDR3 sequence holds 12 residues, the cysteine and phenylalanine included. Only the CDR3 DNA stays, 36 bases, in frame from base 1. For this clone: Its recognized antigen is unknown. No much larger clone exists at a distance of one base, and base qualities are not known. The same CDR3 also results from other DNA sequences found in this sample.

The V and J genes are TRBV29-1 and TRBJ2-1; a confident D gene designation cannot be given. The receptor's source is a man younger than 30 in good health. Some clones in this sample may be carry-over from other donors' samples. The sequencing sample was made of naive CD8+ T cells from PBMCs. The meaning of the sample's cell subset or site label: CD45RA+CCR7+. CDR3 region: CSVVGAYNEQFF. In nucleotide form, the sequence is TGCAGCGTTGTAGGCGCCTACAATGAGCAGTTCTTC.